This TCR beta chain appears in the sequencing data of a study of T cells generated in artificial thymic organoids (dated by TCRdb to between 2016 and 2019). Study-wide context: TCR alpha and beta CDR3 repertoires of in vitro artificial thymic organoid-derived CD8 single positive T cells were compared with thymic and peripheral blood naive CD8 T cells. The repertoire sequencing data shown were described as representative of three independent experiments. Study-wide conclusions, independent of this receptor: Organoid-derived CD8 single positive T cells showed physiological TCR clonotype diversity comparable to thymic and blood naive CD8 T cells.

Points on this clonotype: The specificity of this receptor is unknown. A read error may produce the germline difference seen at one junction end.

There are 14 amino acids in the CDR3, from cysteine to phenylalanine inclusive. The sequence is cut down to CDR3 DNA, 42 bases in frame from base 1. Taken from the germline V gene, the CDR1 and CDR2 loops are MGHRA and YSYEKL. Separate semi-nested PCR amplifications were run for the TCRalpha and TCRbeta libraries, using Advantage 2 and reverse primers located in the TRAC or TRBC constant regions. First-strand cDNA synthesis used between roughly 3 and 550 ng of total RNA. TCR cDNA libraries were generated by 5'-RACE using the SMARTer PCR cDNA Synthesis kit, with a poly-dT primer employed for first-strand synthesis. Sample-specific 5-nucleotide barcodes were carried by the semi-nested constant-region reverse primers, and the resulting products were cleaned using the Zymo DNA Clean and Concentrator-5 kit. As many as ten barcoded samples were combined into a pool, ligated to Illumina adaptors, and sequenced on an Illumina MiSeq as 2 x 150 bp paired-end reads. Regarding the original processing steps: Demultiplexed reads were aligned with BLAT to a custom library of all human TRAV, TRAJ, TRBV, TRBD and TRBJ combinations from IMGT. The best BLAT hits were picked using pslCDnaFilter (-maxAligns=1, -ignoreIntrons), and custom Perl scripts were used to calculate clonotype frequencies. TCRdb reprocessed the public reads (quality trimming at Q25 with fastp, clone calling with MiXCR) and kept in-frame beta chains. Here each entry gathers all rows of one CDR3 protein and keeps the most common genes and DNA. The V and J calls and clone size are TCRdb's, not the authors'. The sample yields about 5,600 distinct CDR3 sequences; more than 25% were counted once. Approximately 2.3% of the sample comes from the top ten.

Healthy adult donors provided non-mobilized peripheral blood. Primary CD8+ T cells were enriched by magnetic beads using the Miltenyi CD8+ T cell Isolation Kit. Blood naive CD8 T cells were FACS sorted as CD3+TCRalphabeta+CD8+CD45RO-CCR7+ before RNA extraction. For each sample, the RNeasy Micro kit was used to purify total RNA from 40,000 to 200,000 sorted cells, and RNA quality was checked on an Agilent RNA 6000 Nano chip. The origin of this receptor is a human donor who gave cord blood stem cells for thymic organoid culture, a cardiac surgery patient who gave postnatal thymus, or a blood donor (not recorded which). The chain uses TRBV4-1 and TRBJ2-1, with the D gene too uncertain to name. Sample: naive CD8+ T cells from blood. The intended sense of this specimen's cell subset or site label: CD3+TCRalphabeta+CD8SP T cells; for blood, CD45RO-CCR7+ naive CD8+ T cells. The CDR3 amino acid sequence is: CANSLTSAYNEQFF. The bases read TGCGCCAACAGCCTGACGAGCGCCTACAATGAGCAGTTCTTC.